What follows describes a single TCR beta chain. Germline is not matched at one junction end, which may reflect a read error. The source of the sample is a study of cytomegalovirus exposure and HLA in healthy donors. The PCR used 60 Vbeta and 13 Jbeta primers. TCRdb's copy holds only in-frame clones and misses some; the assay was immunoSEQ multiplex PCR. This repertoire shows tens of thousands of clones, more than 65% found once; its top ten account for 2.7%. CDR3 length: 18 amino acids. Germline V gene lookup returns CDR1 SSHAT and CDR2 FNYEAQ (reference sequence). Sequencing was done on a sample of PBMCs. This sequence joins TRBV7-7 and TRBJ2-1; a weak D match, TRBD2 (8 bases). The sequence was obtained from a man aged 50 to 60 in good health and CMV-seronegative. The CDR3 DNA is TGTGCTAGCAGCTCGACTCGGGAGGGCAGGGGGAATTACAATGAGCAGTTCTTC. Amino acid sequence: CASSSTREGRGNYNEQFF.